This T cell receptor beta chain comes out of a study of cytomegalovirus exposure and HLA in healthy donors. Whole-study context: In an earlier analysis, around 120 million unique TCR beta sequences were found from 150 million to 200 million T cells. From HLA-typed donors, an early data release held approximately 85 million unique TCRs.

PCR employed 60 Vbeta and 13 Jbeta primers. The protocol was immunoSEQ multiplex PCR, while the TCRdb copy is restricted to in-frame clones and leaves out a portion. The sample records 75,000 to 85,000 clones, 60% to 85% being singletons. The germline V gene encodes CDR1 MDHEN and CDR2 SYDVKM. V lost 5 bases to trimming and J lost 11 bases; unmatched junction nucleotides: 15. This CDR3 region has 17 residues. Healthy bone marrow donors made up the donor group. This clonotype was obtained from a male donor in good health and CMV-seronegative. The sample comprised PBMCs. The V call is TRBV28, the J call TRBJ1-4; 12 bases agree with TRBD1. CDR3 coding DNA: TGTGCCAGCAGTGCTACCGGGACAGGGGGCGCTCGTGGGAAACTGTTTTTT. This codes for CASSATGTGGARGKLFF.